A selection of T cell receptor beta chains follows, all from one sample in a study of blood T cell repertoires in COVID-19. Some clones are missing from TCRdb's copy, which holds only in-frame ones; the method was immunoSEQ multiplex PCR. The sample consists of over 250,000 clones, approximately 88% of them appearing once. Sequenced material: peripheral blood. All receptors come from a woman in her 70s with COVID-19, enrolled during active disease. Each CDR3 is given with its conserved first and last residue. Fields, in order: clone size, J gene, D gene, V gene, CDR3 DNA, CDR3 protein. A D gene is named only where the DNA matches it firmly. Only some rows state a clone size, as once, few, many or a class for expanded clones.

>NA|TRBJ1-3|NA|TRBV10-3
TGTGCCATCAGTGATGGTCCCGGTGGAAACACCATATATTTT
CAISDGPGGNTIYF
>NA|TRBJ2-3|TRBD2|TRBV7-2
TGTGCCAGCAGCTCCTGGACTAGCGGAGGAAGCACAGATACGCAGTATTTT
CASSSWTSGGSTDTQYF
>NA|TRBJ1-3|NA|TRBV28
TGTGCCAGCCCCAGGGAGGTGGGGGGAAACACCATATATTTT
CASPREVGGNTIYF
>few|TRBJ1-4|TRBD1|TRBV6-5
TGTGCCAGCAGTTCTGCGACAGGGGGGTATGAAAAACTGTTTTTT
CASSSATGGYEKLFF
>once|TRBJ1-2|NA|TRBV14
TGTGCCAGCAGCCAAGATCCCTCGTCCTATGGCTACACCTTC
CASSQDPSSYGYTF
>few|TRBJ2-1|NA|TRBV27
TGTGCCAGCAGTAGTTTCAGGGGAGCGGTTGAGCAGTTCTTC
CASSSFRGAVEQFF
>NA|TRBJ1-6|NA|TRBV30
TGTGCCTGGAGTGTAAGTCGGTATAATTCACCCCTCCACTTT
CAWSVSRYNSPLHF
>NA|TRBJ1-2|NA|TRBV2
TGTGCCAGCAGTGAAACAGGGATCTATGGCTACACCTTC
CASSETGIYGYTF
>NA|TRBJ1-2|TRBD1|TRBV6-5
TGTGCCAGCAGTTTCAAATCCGGGACAGGGACCTATGGCTACACCTTC
CASSFKSGTGTYGYTF
>NA|TRBJ2-2|TRBD1|TRBV19
TGTGCCAGTAGCCTCACAGGGGCAACCGGGGAGCTGTTTTTT
CASSLTGATGELFF
>once|TRBJ1-2|NA|TRBV18
TGTGCCAGCTCACCTTCGACAGGATATGGCTACACCTTC
CASSPSTGYGYTF
>NA|TRBJ1-6|NA|TRBV5-4
TGTGCCAGCCGGGATCGGGTGGATAATTCACCCCTCCACTTT
CASRDRVDNSPLHF
>NA|TRBJ2-3|NA|TRBV7-3
TGTGCCAGCAGCGACAATACAGATACGCAGTATTTT
CASSDNTDTQYF
>NA|TRBJ2-1|TRBD2|TRBV7-3
TGTGCCAGCAGCTTAGCTAGCGGTTACAATGAGCAGTTCTTC
CASSLASGYNEQFF
>NA|TRBJ1-4|TRBD1|TRBV5-8
TGTGCCAGCAGCGGAGGACAGGCGGAATCTGAAAAACTGTTTTTT
CASSGGQAESEKLFF
>NA|TRBJ2-4|TRBD1|TRBV7-2
TGTGCCAGCAGCCCCAGGGGGAACATTCAGTACTTC
CASSPRGNIQYF
>once|TRBJ2-7|TRBD1|TRBV7-8
TGTGCCAGCAGCGCACTGACAGGGGTAAGGGACGAGCAGTACTTC
CASSALTGVRDEQYF
>NA|TRBJ2-7|TRBD2|TRBV2
TGTGCCAGCAGTGGACTAGCAGCCGGCTCCTACGAGCAGTACTTC
CASSGLAAGSYEQYF
>NA|TRBJ1-3|NA|TRBV30
TGTGCCTGGAGTGTACCCGACAGGTTTCCCGAGAACACCATATATTTT
CAWSVPDRFPENTIYF
>NA|TRBJ2-5|TRBD1|TRBV28
TGTGCCAGCACCTTGACAGGGGCCGAGACCCAGTACTTC
CASTLTGAETQYF
>NA|TRBJ2-3|NA|TRBV18
TGTGCCAGCTCACCGAAGAGTATGGGCACAGATACGCAGTATTTT
CASSPKSMGTDTQYF
>few|TRBJ1-2|NA|TRBV20-1
TGCAGTGCTAGTGGTCGGGGTGGCCGGGGAAACTATGGCTACACCTTC
CSASGRGGRGNYGYTF
>NA|TRBJ1-6|TRBD1|TRBV2
TGTGCCAGCAGTACCGAGCAGGGGGTTTCACCCCTCCACTTT
CASSTEQGVSPLHF
>NA|TRBJ1-3|NA|TRBV28
TGTGCCAGCAGTTTACCAGGAAGAAACACCATATATTTT
CASSLPGRNTIYF
>NA|TRBJ2-7|NA|TRBV7-2
TGTGCCAGCAGCTCAGGACAGCCCTACGAGCAGTACTTC
CASSSGQPYEQYF
>few|TRBJ1-2|TRBD1|TRBV10-1
TGCGCCAGCAAACAAGCTCCGGGACAGGAATTCTACACCTTC
CASKQAPGQEFYTF